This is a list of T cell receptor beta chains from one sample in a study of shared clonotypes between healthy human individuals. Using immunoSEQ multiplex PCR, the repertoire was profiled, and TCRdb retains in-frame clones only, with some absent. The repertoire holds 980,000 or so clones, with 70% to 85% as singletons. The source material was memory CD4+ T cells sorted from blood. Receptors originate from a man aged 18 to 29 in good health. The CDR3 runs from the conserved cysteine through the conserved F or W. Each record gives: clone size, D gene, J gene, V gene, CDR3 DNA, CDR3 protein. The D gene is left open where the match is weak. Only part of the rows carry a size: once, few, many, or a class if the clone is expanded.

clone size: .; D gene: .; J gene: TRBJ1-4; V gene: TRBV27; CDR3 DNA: TGTGCCAGCAGTCCTACAGGGACTACTAATGAAAAACTGTTTTTT; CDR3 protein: CASSPTGTTNEKLFF
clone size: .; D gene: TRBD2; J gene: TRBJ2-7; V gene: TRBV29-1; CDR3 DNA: TGCAGCGTCCTCCCGGGGACTAATTCCTACGAGCAGTACTTC; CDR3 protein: CSVLPGTNSYEQYF
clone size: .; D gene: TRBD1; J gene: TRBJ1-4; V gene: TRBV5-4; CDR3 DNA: TGTGCCAGCAGCCCCGGGGACAGGGGGAATGAAAAACTGTTTTTT; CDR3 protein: CASSPGDRGNEKLFF
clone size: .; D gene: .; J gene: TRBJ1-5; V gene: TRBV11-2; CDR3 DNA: TGTGCCAGCAGCTTAGCAGAAAATCAGCCCCAGCATTTT; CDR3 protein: CASSLAENQPQHF
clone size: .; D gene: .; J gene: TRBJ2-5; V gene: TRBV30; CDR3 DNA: TGTGCCTGGGGTAGCCGGGAGACCCAGTACTTC; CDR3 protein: CAWGSRETQYF
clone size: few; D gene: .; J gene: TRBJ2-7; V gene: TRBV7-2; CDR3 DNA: TGTGCCAGCAGCTTAGACCTGGGGTACGAGCAGTACTTC; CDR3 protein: CASSLDLGYEQYF
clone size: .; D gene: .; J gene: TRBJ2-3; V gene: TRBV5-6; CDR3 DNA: TGTGCCAGCAGCTGGAGGGGTTCGCAGTATTTT; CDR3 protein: CASSWRGSQYF
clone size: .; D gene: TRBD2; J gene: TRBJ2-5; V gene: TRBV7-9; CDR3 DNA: TGTGCCAGCAGCTATTTACGCGGGGGGGAAGAGACCCAGTACTTC; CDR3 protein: CASSYLRGGEETQYF
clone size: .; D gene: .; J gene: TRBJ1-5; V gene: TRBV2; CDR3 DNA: TGTGCCAGCAGTGAAAGGGCCGGCGGACTCGGGAGCCAGCCCCAGCATTTT; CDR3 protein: CASSERAGGLGSQPQHF
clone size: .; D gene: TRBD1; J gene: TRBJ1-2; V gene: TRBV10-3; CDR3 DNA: TGTGCCTCAAGCCCCGGAGGACAGGACTATGGCTACACCTTC; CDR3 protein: CASSPGGQDYGYTF
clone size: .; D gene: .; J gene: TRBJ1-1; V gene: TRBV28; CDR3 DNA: TGTGCCAGCGGACTACAGGGTTCGAACACTGAAGCTTTCTTT; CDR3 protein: CASGLQGSNTEAFF
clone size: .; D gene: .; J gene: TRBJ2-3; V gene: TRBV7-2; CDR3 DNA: TGTGCCAGCAGCTTAAGTCGCGGATCAACAGATACGCAGTATTTT; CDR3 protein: CASSLSRGSTDTQYF
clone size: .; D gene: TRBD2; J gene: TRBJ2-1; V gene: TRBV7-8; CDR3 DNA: TGTGCCAGCAGCGCACGACTAGCGGGGTACAATGAGCAGTTCTTC; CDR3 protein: CASSARLAGYNEQFF
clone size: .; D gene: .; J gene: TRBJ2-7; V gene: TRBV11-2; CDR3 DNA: TGTGCCAGCAGCTCCCTTCGGACGTTGGAGCAGTACTTC; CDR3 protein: CASSSLRTLEQYF
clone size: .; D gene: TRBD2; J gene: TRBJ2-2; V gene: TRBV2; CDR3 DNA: TGTGCCACCCCCATAACCACTAGCGGGGTGTGGACCGGGGAGCTGTTTTTT; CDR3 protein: CATPITTSGVWTGELFF
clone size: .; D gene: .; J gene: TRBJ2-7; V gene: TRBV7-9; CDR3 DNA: TGTGCCAGCAGCACCTCTGGGGTCTTGCGGCCCGAGCAGTACTTC; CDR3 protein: CASSTSGVLRPEQYF